The source of this T cell receptor (beta chain) is a study of early T cells in non-severe SARS-CoV-2 infection. Study at large: Chains from this unsorted whole-blood bulk RNA could not be paired.

Germline V gives CDR1 SGHVS, CDR2 FQNEAQ. This CDR3 has 14 amino acids. Unmatched junction bases numbered 5, after V lost 4 bases and J lost 12 bases. Overall study results and limits: VDJdb matching, biased toward anti-spike CD8 responses, missed private and CD4 specificities.

Only a few counts were recorded for this clonotype. The antigen is not known. Tagging with unique molecular identifiers was applied to individual cDNA molecules. A single record per CDR3 protein comes from TCRdb applying MiXCR to the 5' RACE reads. The sample has approximately 74,000 distinct CDR3 sequences, 13% to 15% seen once; the top ten hold 10% to 11%. The sequence derives from an adult who was a healthcare worker with PCR-confirmed SARS-CoV-2 infection or an uninfected control (not recorded which). Material: whole blood. This chain uses TRBV7-8 with TRBJ2-1, with 14 bases matching TRBD2. DNA for the CDR3: TGTGCCAGCAGCTCCCGGACTAGCGGGGGGCTGCAGTTCTTC. This sequence encodes CASSSRTSGGLQFF. Full variable domain (rest looked up from reference TRBV7-8 and TRBJ2-1): GAGVSQSPRYKVAKRGQDVALRCDPISGHVSLFWYQQALGQGPEFLTYFQNEAQLDKSGLPSDRFFAERPEGSVSTLKIQRTQQEDSAVYLCASSSRTSGGLQFFGPGTRLTVL.